The present TCR beta chain was sequenced within a study of blood T cell repertoires in COVID-19. Study-level background: PBMCs, B-cell-depleted T cells, or T cells provided the cDNA or gDNA that made up the material.

CDR1 is SGHRS and CDR2 is YFSETQ in the germline V gene. V was cut by 0 bases and J by 7 bases, with 11 bases left in between. The length of the CDR3 is 15 residues. TCRdb keeps only in-frame clones here, not all; method: immunoSEQ multiplex PCR. The sample lists roughly 150,000 clones; 84% were seen once. Patients at the Seattle site were enrolled during active infection and followed longitudinally. J is TRBJ1-6 and V is TRBV5-1; no reliable D call. The receptor was derived from a woman older than 75 with COVID-19, enrolled during active disease. The sequenced sample was peripheral blood. The CDR3 here is CASSLVWGGNSPLHF. CDR3 DNA sequence: TGCGCCAGCAGCTTGGTATGGGGAGGGAATTCACCCCTCCACTTT.